The clone carrying this T cell receptor (beta chain) appeared a few times. These data originate in a study of CD8 T cells in Susac syndrome. Random-hexamer reverse transcription was applied to about 0.5 to 1 ug RNA. Multiplex PCR with immunoSEQ amplified the TCR beta CDR3 across 54 Vbeta and 13 Jbeta. Via MiXCR, TCRdb re-called the immunoSEQ multiplex PCR reads, giving one row per CDR3 protein. The sample yields 90,000 to 150,000 distinct CDR3 sequences, roughly 90% seen once. The authors carried out high-throughput sequencing of TCR beta. They applied it to CD8+ and CD4+ T cells obtained from blood. V lost 3 bases and J lost 1, with 14 bases in between. CDR1 and CDR2 from the germline V gene are SGHAT and FQNNGV. CDR3 length equals 16 residues.

The receptor's source is a human donor in good health. This chain links TRBV11-2 with TRBJ2-3, with D tentatively TRBD2 (7 bases). Sequencing was done on a sample of CD8+ T cells from PBMCs. Written as DNA, the CDR3 is TGTGCCAGCAGCTTCCCCGGGGGGCTACGCACAGATACGCAGTATTTT. This gives the protein CASSFPGGLRTDTQYF.